This T cell receptor (beta chain) came from a study of blood T cell repertoires in COVID-19 (dated by TCRdb to 2018 to 2020). A note on the overall study: Samples from collaborators originated in the United States, Italy and Spain and spanned both the acute and convalescent phases of COVID-19. Where HLA class I and class II types were available, the types were taken from metadata supplied by the sample provider, not from assay-based typing. Deeply sampled blood TCRbeta repertoires from subjects exposed to, actively infected with, or recovered from COVID-19 were included in the dataset. The material from the prospective study consisted of cDNA or gDNA derived from T cells, B-cell-depleted T cells, or PBMCs. Samples came from the ongoing ImmuneRACE study (first 160 participants) plus 1,254 subjects from 6 global collaborators. The repertoires were made available in a free public database intended to serve as a resource for research on the immune response to SARS-CoV-2. A de-identified subject ID, COVID-19 status, age in years and sex were almost always included in the sample metadata.

Beyond this particular receptor, the publication reports: The amount of clinical and demographic metadata varied by source and participant and was provided uncurated.

TCRbeta CDR3 regions were amplified from genomic DNA using the immunoSEQ Assay, a bias-controlled multiplex PCR. The published analysis was carried out like this. Within the assay, amplification of reference gene primers was used to estimate how many nucleated cells each sample contained. Sequence reads were collapsed and filtered to measure the absolute abundance of every unique TCRbeta CDR3 rearrangement. For each sample, productive Simpson clonality was calculated by taking the square root of Simpson's diversity index across productive rearrangements. TCRdb limited this immuneACCESS table to in-frame rearrangements with V and J called. A share of clones is missing; checked studies link under half to unresolved V genes, and the rest is unexplained. That table gives V, J and clone size, and the DNA gave D and trimming. This sample holds approximately 120,000 clones; around four fifths were observed only once. About 6.3% of the sample comes from the top ten.

According to the germline V gene (reference sequence), CDR1 reads LNHDA and CDR2 reads SQIVND. Relative to germline, V is missing 2 bases and J is missing 1 base, with 3 bases of the junction outside any gene match. Inclusive of the bounding cysteine and phenylalanine, the CDR3 is 15 residues long. The sequence is cut down to CDR3 DNA, 45 bases in frame from base 1. Comment on this clone: The antigen it recognizes is unknown. It has no much larger one-base neighbor in the sample; base qualities were not kept.

One collaborating source in Seattle enrolled patients while the patients were actively infected and followed the patients over time throughout the course of disease. Whole blood was collected in K2EDTA tubes by collaborating institutions according to the institutions' own protocols. For TCRbeta analysis, collaborators shipped samples as frozen whole blood, isolated PBMCs, or DNA extracted from either of those sample types. Sequencing was carried out using peripheral blood. The clonotype comes from an elderly man with COVID-19, enrolled during active disease. The receptor chain draws on TRBV19 and TRBJ1-1; 8 nucleotides in the junction match TRBD1. CDR3 reads: CASSIIGQGNTEAFF. The base sequence is TGTGCCAGTAGTATAATAGGACAGGGGAACACTGAAGCTTTCTTT.